These 15 T cell receptor beta chains were all obtained from the same sample, sequenced in a study of blood T cell repertoires in COVID-19. Method: immunoSEQ multiplex PCR; TCRdb's copy keeps in-frame clones and lacks some. Of some 77,000 clones listed, about four fifths were seen once; the top ten hold roughly 20%. The specimen sequenced was peripheral blood. These receptors all come from a woman aged 70-85 years with acute or convalescent COVID-19.

This chain links TRBV28 with TRBJ2-1; 8 bases line up with TRBD2. The CDR3 consists of 15 residues. The V gene end was trimmed by 0 bases and the J gene end by 9 bases; junction bases not matched to a gene: 7. Germline V gene data show CDR1 as MDHEN and CDR2 as SYDVKM. The chain's CDR3 is CASSLWSGRAGEQFF. CDR3 bases: TGTGCCAGCAGTTTATGGTCCGGGAGGGCCGGTGAGCAGTTCTTC.

CDR3 DNA sequence: TGTGCCAGCACCGATGGACAGCTTAACTATGGCTACACCTTC. It translates to CASTDGQLNYGYTF. The J gene is TRBJ1-2, the V gene TRBV28, with D possibly TRBD1 on 6 matching bases. The CDR3 covers 14 residues. Germline V gene sequence: CDR1 MDHEN, CDR2 SYDVKM. Trimming pared 7 bases from V and 1 base from J, leaving 13 bases between.

The genes are TRBV6-5 and TRBJ1-1; 7 nucleotides agree with TRBD1. The CDR3 covers 12 residues. Germline CDR1 and CDR2: MNHEY and SVGAGI. V was clipped by 10 bases and J by 5 bases; unmatched bases: 7. Written as DNA, the CDR3 is TGTGCCACCAGACAGGGACCGACTGAAGCTTTCTTT. It yields the protein CATRQGPTEAFF.

In nucleotides, the CDR3 is TGTGCCAGCAGACACAGGGAAAACTATGGCTACACCTTC. Translation gives CASRHRENYGYTF. The V and J genes are TRBV28 and TRBJ1-2; D possibly corresponds to TRBD1 (6 bases). This CDR3 has 13 amino acids. The V gene lost 6 bases and the J gene lost 2 bases, with 10 bases spanning the gap. CDR1 MDHEN and CDR2 SYDVKM come from the germline V gene.

This sequence joins TRBV5-1 and TRBJ1-5, with a weak D call TRBD1 (6 bases). The CDR3 extends over 15 amino acids. Germline CDR1 is SGHRS and CDR2 is YFSETQ. Trimming pared 1 base from V and 6 bases from J, leaving 14 bases between. The CDR3: CASSLRAGVGQPQHF. For the CDR3, the DNA is TGCGCCAGCAGCTTGAGGGCAGGGGTAGGTCAGCCCCAGCATTTT.

This chain connects TRBV6-5 to TRBJ1-5, with a possible D match to TRBD1 (6 bases). Germline V lookup: CDR1 MNHEY, CDR2 SVGAGI. Trimming removed 4 bases at V and 7 bases at J, with 17 bases between. There are 15 residues in the CDR3. CDR3 in DNA: TGTGCCAGCAGTTCTGACAGGTTGGCGAACCAGCCCCAGCATTTT. Residues: CASSSDRLANQPQHF.

This clone was found a few times. The chain joins TRBV7-2 to TRBJ2-3; D possibly corresponds to TRBD2 (6 bases). The CDR3 runs 15 residues. Per the germline V gene, CDR1 is SGHTA and CDR2 is FQGNSA. V lost 3 bases, J lost 0 bases, and 10 bases lay in between. CDR3 nucleotides: TGTGCCAGCAGCTTGGACTACTTAAGCACAGATACGCAGTATTTT. It codes for CASSLDYLSTDTQYF.

The gene calls are TRBV4-1 and TRBJ2-1; the match to TRBD2 covers 10 bases. The CDR3 extends over 16 amino acids. Germline CDR1 reads MGHRA; CDR2 reads YSYEKL. The ends lost 3 bases at V and 7 bases at J; junction bases unmatched: 9. This CDR3 is CASSHSHASGSNEQFF. The CDR3 nucleotides read TGCGCCAGCAGCCACAGTCATGCTAGCGGGAGTAATGAGCAGTTCTTC.

The rearrangement links TRBV5-1 to TRBJ2-1; 11 bases are shared with TRBD1. The V and J ends lost 3 bases and 12 bases, in that order; junction bases with no gene match: 11. Germline CDR1 and CDR2: SGHRS and YFSETQ. The CDR3 is made up of 15 amino acids. The CDR3 sequence: CASSSGTGGNYGQFF. In nucleotides, the CDR3 is TGCGCCAGCAGCTCCGGGACAGGGGGTAACTATGGGCAGTTCTTC.

This rearrangement joins TRBV28 to TRBJ1-2, with a weak D call TRBD1 (5 bases). Per the germline V gene, CDR1 is MDHEN and CDR2 is SYDVKM. The CDR3 sequence is 13 residues long. The V gene lost 7 bases and the J gene lost 7 bases, with 16 bases spanning the gap. In DNA form, the CDR3 reads TGTGCCAGCACCACCCAGGGCAGGGTTGGCTACACCTTC. Encoded protein: CASTTQGRVGYTF.

This clone turned up a few times. The chain combines TRBV19 with TRBJ2-1; 7 bases are a match to TRBD2. The CDR3 is 16 amino acids. V lost 4 bases, J lost 4 bases, and 10 bases stayed unmatched. The germline V gene encodes CDR1 LNHDA and CDR2 SQIVND (reference sequence). CDR3 sequence reads: CASSTPRDGGYNEQFF. The CDR3 coding sequence is TGTGCCAGTAGTACACCCCGGGACGGGGGGTACAATGAGCAGTTCTTC.

This clone appeared once. This chain's CDR3 is CASSLYRLDKNTEAFF. The CDR3 bases are TGCGCCAGCAGCTTATACCGATTAGACAAGAACACTGAAGCTTTCTTT. This chain joins TRBV5-1 and TRBJ1-1; the D is unclear. The V end was cut by 2 bases, the J end by 1 base, with 15 bases between. Germline CDR1 is SGHRS and CDR2 is YFSETQ. This CDR3 has 16 residues.

The chain recombines TRBV12-5 with TRBJ2-3; 7 bases align to TRBD1. Germline V gene data show CDR1 as LGHNT and CDR2 as FRNRAP. The junction had 14 bases not matched to a gene; V was cut back by 5 bases and J by 3 bases. This CDR3 has 17 amino acids. The CDR3 sequence is CASGPLRDSITTDTQYF. The CDR3 nucleotides are TGTGCTAGTGGTCCCCTCCGGGACAGCATAACAACAGATACGCAGTATTTT.

The rearrangement links TRBV3-1 (or the pseudogene TRBV3-2) to TRBJ1-5; weak D call: TRBD1 (6 bases). Germline loops: CDR1 LGHDT, CDR2 YNNKEL (reference sequence). Trimming left V 1 base short and J 6 bases short, with 16 bases between. The CDR3 runs 16 residues. The CDR3 sequence: CASSQGFAGAVQPQHF. CDR3 coding DNA: TGTGCCAGCAGCCAAGGGTTCGCAGGGGCGGTTCAGCCCCAGCATTTT.

The J gene is TRBJ2-1, the V gene TRBV9, with 7 bases identical to TRBD1. The V segment lost 5 bases and the J segment 4 bases; nucleotides outside the gene matches: 6. CDR1 and CDR2 (germline): SGDLS, YYNGEE. This CDR3 spans 14 amino acids. CDR3 DNA: TGTGCCAGCAGTCCGCAGGGGGTATACAATGAGCAGTTCTTC. It yields the protein CASSPQGVYNEQFF.